These 27 T cell receptor beta chains originate from one sample sequenced in a study of blood T cells in healthy people across ages. A second PCR, run for about 6 to 12 cycles, used a sample-barcoded 5' primer plus a J-beta primer mix. Via MiXCR, TCRdb re-called the 5' RACE reads, giving one row per CDR3 protein. The sample has approximately 800,000 distinct CDR3 sequences, 25% seen once. These records were also assigned to another study, of T cells of mothers and their children.

Input material: blood. These TCRs come from a boy younger than 18 in good health.

Note on this clonotype: An end of the junction does not agree with germline; a read error may underlie this. This chain uses TRBV2 with TRBJ2-5; tentative D call: TRBD1 (6 bases). CDR3 length: 13 residues. Germline V lookup: CDR1 SNHLY, CDR2 FYNNEI. The CDR3 loop is CASSQTRDIMPFF. In DNA form, the CDR3 reads TGTGCCAGCAGTCAGACCCGGGACATAATGCCGTTCTTC.

V usage is TRBV3-1 and J usage is TRBJ2-7; D is perhaps TRBD2 (6 bases). This CDR3 is 13 amino acids long. Trimming shortened V by 4 bases and J by 6 bases, and 13 bases separated the two germline ends. From germline, CDR1 is LGHDT and CDR2 YNNKEL (reference sequence). CDR3 sequence: CASSPGLISEQYF. The DNA of the CDR3 is TGTGCCAGCAGCCCTGGACTAATCTCCGAGCAGTACTTC.

The chain employs TRBV5-8 and TRBJ2-5, with TRBD2 matching over 8 bases. The CDR3 contains 15 residues. Per the germline V gene, CDR1 is SGHTS and CDR2 is YDEGEE. V was pared by 5 bases and J by 5 bases, with 11 bases of the junction left unmatched. The CDR3 is CASRPGGGVWETQYF. The CDR3 DNA reads as TGTGCCAGCAGACCGGGAGGGGGTGTGTGGGAGACCCAGTACTTC.

The chain has TRBV29-1 and TRBJ1-4; no reliable D call. The CDR3 extends over 13 amino acids. The V and J ends lost 1 base and 4 bases respectively, with 7 bases between them. Germline V CDR1 and CDR2: SQVTM, ANQGSEA. Here the CDR3 reads CSVEGTGNEKLFF. DNA for the CDR3: TGCAGCGTTGAAGGGACGGGTAATGAAAAACTGTTTTTT.

This chain uses TRBV5-1 with TRBJ2-1; 11 positions agree with TRBD2. CDR3 length: 15 residues. J gave up 3 bases and V 9 bases, and 8 bases lay outside the gene matches. The germline gives CDR1 SGHRS, CDR2 YFSETQ. The CDR3 DNA sequence: TGCGCCACCCGAACGGGACTAGCGGTCTACAATGAGCAGTTCTTC. Translating it yields CATRTGLAVYNEQFF.

The chain has TRBV9 and TRBJ2-1; the D is unclear. Trimming cost V 4 bases and J 5 bases, with 22 bases left between them. The germline V gene has CDR1 SGDLS and CDR2 YYNGEE. This CDR3 is 17 amino acids long. CDR3 region: CASSPEVGLHANNEQFF. The DNA of the CDR3 is TGTGCCAGCAGCCCAGAGGTAGGGTTGCACGCTAACAATGAGCAGTTCTTC.

This clonotype was seen ten or more times. The CDR3, as DNA: TGTGCCAGCAGGGATAGCGGGCAAGAGACCCAGTACTTC. It translates to CASRDSGQETQYF. The V call is TRBV7-2, the J call TRBJ2-5, with TRBD2 matching 7 bases. The CDR3 covers 13 residues. Germline V gene lookup returns CDR1 SGHTA and CDR2 FQGNSA. Losses at the gene ends were 6 bases for V and 2 bases for J; bases not matched to a gene: 3.

This clonotype was counted a few times. The rearrangement uses TRBV28 and TRBJ1-4; possibly TRBD1 for D (5 bases). Germline CDR1 is MDHEN and CDR2 is SYDVKM. With 3 bases removed from V and 3 bases from J, the gap between germline ends came to 11 bases. This CDR3 region has 15 residues. The CDR3 loop reads CASSFGGVSNEKLFF. The CDR3 nucleotides are TGTGCCAGCAGTTTTGGGGGGGTTTCTAATGAAAAACTGTTTTTT. Based on the CDR3 plus reference TRBV28 and TRBJ1-4, the full variable domain is DVKVTQSSRYLVKRTGEKVFLECVQDMDHENMFWYRQDPGLGLRLIYFSYDVKMKEKGDIPEGYSVSREKKERFSLILESASTNQTSMYLCASSFGGVSNEKLFFGSGTQLSVL.

In its sample, this clonotype was seen a few times. V usage is TRBV7-6 and J usage is TRBJ2-2; D uncertain. V was cut by 2 bases and J by 7 bases, with 8 bases left in between. This CDR3 spans 13 amino acids. Germline values: CDR1 SGHVS, CDR2 FNYEAQ. The CDR3 here is CASSLRSGGELFF. CDR3 DNA: TGTGCCAGCAGCTTACGATCCGGCGGGGAGCTGTTTTTT.

This clonotype was detected only a few times. The genes are TRBV10-3 and TRBJ2-5, with a weak D call TRBD2 (6 bases). The last part of the DNA fits TRBJ2-7 better; the J call may be wrong. This CDR3 spans 15 amino acids. The germline V gene encodes CDR1 ENHRY and CDR2 SYGVKD. CDR3 sequence: CAIMGGSGFGYEQYF. Here the CDR3 DNA reads TGTGCCATCATGGGAGGTTCGGGATTCGGGTACGAGCAGTACTTC.

This clonotype was observed a handful of times. The chain couples TRBV6-6 to TRBJ2-5, with D tentatively TRBD1 (5 bases). The germline V gene has CDR1 MNHNY and CDR2 SVGAGI (reference sequence). Trimming shortened V by 6 bases and J by 2 bases, and 10 bases separated the two germline ends. The CDR3 consists of 13 residues. CDR3 residues: CASRGHFQETQYF. The CDR3 DNA is TGTGCCAGCAGAGGACATTTTCAAGAGACCCAGTACTTC.

The chain carries TRBV28 and TRBJ2-1; perhaps D is TRBD1 or TRBD2 (5 bases each). Trimming shortened V by 6 bases and J by 2 bases, and 17 bases separated the two germline ends. The CDR3 runs to 16 residues. Germline loops: CDR1 MDHEN, CDR2 SYDVKM. CDR3 DNA sequence: TGTGCCAGCAGCCCTAAGGTGGGGGTCCCCTACAATGAGCAGTTCTTC. It codes for CASSPKVGVPYNEQFF.

In this sample, this clonotype turned up many times. V and J are TRBV12-3 or TRBV12-4 and TRBJ2-4; no clear D. Deletions cut 7 bases from V and 8 bases from J, with 15 bases between. CDR3 size: 13 residues. CDR3 protein: CASNSQGIDIQYF. The CDR3 DNA follows: TGTGCCAGCAATAGTCAAGGGATCGACATTCAGTACTTC.

This clonotype has just a few counts. The genes are TRBV4-3 and TRBJ2-2; 11 positions match TRBD2. Germline assignment: CDR1 LGHNA and CDR2 YSLEER. The CDR3 is 17 amino acids. V gave up 1 base and J gave up 4 bases; unmatched junction bases: 5. This CDR3 is CASSQGSSGGSTGELFF. The CDR3, as DNA: TGCGCCAGCAGCCAAGGGTCTAGCGGGGGGAGCACCGGGGAGCTGTTTTTT.

This clonotype appeared a few times. The J gene is TRBJ2-7, the V gene TRBV28; no definite D call. The J call may be faulty, since TRBJ2-5 better matches the DNA end. The CDR3 is 16 residues long. Germline V gives CDR1 MDHEN, CDR2 SYDVKM. This chain's CDR3 is CASSFRGPSGQETQYF. CDR3 DNA sequence: TGTGCCAGCAGTTTTCGTGGACCTAGTGGGCAAGAGACCCAGTACTTC.

This clonotype has just a few counts. In DNA form, the CDR3 reads TGTGCCAGCAGCCCCCATGACTGGAGGGACAATGAGCAGTTCTTC. It yields the protein CASSPHDWRDNEQFF. V is TRBV7-9 and J is TRBJ2-1; possible D gene TRBD2, 6 bases. CDR3 length equals 15 residues. Germline values: CDR1 SEHNR, CDR2 FQNEAQ (reference sequence). V lost 5 bases to trimming and J lost 5 bases, with 16 bases between them.

The rearrangement uses TRBV29-1 and TRBJ2-1, with TRBD2 matching over 7 bases. V trimming: 5 bases; J trimming: 4 bases; junction bases outside the gene matches: 14. Per the germline V gene, CDR1 is SQVTM and CDR2 is ANQGSEA. This CDR3 contains 16 residues. The CDR3 region has the DNA TGCAGCGTTCATAGGGGCCGGACTAGGGAATACAATGAGCAGTTCTTC. It codes for CSVHRGRTREYNEQFF.

The chain uses TRBV7-9 and TRBJ1-6; TRBD1 matches 7 bases. Germline V CDR1 and CDR2: SEHNR, FQNEAQ (reference sequence). The CDR3 contains 13 residues. Trimming at V came to 6 bases and at J to 5 bases, leaving 1 base not matched to a gene. The CDR3 DNA reads TGTGCCAGCAGTGGGACAGATAATTCACCCCTCCACTTT. Its protein product is CASSGTDNSPLHF.

The J gene is TRBJ1-5, the V gene TRBV5-6; D is ambiguous. The CDR3 is 14 amino acids. Germline V lookup: CDR1 SGHDT, CDR2 YYEEEE. V lost 4 bases, J lost 3 bases, and 11 bases lay in between. The CDR3 DNA reads as TGTGCCAGCAGCACCCGGGAGCCCAATCAGCCCCAGCATTTT. Protein product: CASSTREPNQPQHF.

The V call is TRBV2, the J call TRBJ2-3; D is undetermined. V dropped 2 bases and J dropped 4 bases, with 10 bases sitting between them. The CDR3 contains 14 residues. Germline V CDR1 and CDR2: SNHLY, FYNNEI. The CDR3 protein is CASSESQPPDTQYF. The CDR3 DNA sequence: TGTGCCAGCAGTGAATCTCAGCCGCCAGATACGCAGTATTTT.

The rearrangement joins TRBV29-1 to TRBJ2-5; 10 bases line up with TRBD2. CDR1 is SQVTM and CDR2 is ANQGSEA in the germline V gene. V lost 4 bases to trimming and J lost 4 bases; unmatched junction nucleotides: 3. This CDR3 is 13 amino acids long. The CDR3 region is CSVGPSGRETQYF. CDR3 nucleotides: TGCAGCGTTGGCCCTAGCGGGAGAGAGACCCAGTACTTC.

J is TRBJ2-7 and V is TRBV12-3 or TRBV12-4; 9 bases match TRBD1. V was pared by 10 bases and J by 2 bases, with 15 bases of the junction left unmatched. The CDR3 contains 16 residues. CDR3 nucleotide sequence: TGTGCCACCAAACCACCGCGGACAGGGGAGGCCTACGAGCAGTACTTC. This encodes CATKPPRTGEAYEQYF.

The V gene is TRBV27, the J gene TRBJ2-5; tentative D call: TRBD2 (6 bases). The assigned J gene may be wrong: the sequence end matches TRBJ2-7 better. This CDR3 has 13 amino acids. Germline lookup yields CDR1 MNHEY and CDR2 SMNVEV (reference sequence). Written as DNA, the CDR3 is TGTGCCAGCAGTCCGGGACTCCTCGCCGAGCAGTACTTC. It specifies CASSPGLLAEQYF.

This chain joins TRBV5-6 and TRBJ1-2; 7 bases fit TRBD1. Germline V gene data show CDR1 as SGHDT and CDR2 as YYEEEE. Trimming took 1 base from V and 2 from J; bases not matched to a gene: 2. The CDR3 is 14 residues long. This chain's CDR3 is CASSLQGVNYGYTF. The DNA of the CDR3 is TGTGCCAGCAGCTTGCAGGGGGTGAACTATGGCTACACCTTC.

This clonotype was picked up a small number of times. The chain recombines TRBV28 with TRBJ2-3; D tentatively reads TRBD1 or TRBD2 (5 bases each). V lost 3 bases to trimming and J lost 3 bases, with 10 bases between them. Germline CDR1 reads MDHEN; CDR2 reads SYDVKM. The CDR3 has 14 residues. CDR3 region: CASSLGPITDTQYF. The CDR3 region has the DNA TGTGCCAGCAGTTTGGGACCTATAACAGATACGCAGTATTTT.

In its sample, this clonotype was seen a few times. V and J are TRBV5-1 and TRBJ2-3; TRBD1 matches 9 bases. This CDR3 has 15 amino acids. V was clipped by 4 bases and J by 4 bases; unmatched bases: 7. CDR1 and CDR2 (germline): SGHRS, YFSETQ. The CDR3 is CASSLGQGSPDTQYF. CDR3 DNA sequence: TGCGCCAGCAGCCTAGGACAGGGGAGCCCAGATACGCAGTATTTT. The variable domain in full, completed from reference TRBV5-1 and TRBJ2-3, reads KAGVTQTPRYLIKTRGQQVTLSCSPISGHRSVSWYQQTPGQGLQFLFEYFSETQRNKGNFPGRFSGRQFSNSRSEMNVSTLELGDSALYLCASSLGQGSPDTQYFGPGTRLTVL.

The V gene is TRBV20-1, the J gene TRBJ2-5; a weak D match, TRBD1 (5 bases). The J call could be wrong; TRBJ2-7 is a better fit for the DNA end. The CDR3 has 17 residues. Germline V gene data show CDR1 as DFQATT and CDR2 as SNEGSKA (reference sequence). The DNA for the CDR3 is TGCAGTGCTTCATTACCTTTTACAGGCGCGAGCTCCTACGAGCAGTACTTC. Translation gives CSASLPFTGASSYEQYF.